The rows below give T cell receptor beta chains drawn from one sample of a study of CD8 T cells in ankylosing spondylitis. MiXCR was run by TCRdb on the 5' RACE reads, yielding one entry per CDR3 protein. This table holds about 160,000 distinct CDR3 sequences, 9.5% to 10% found once. Sequenced material: blood, either unsorted or a sorted T cell fraction (not recorded which). Every receptor here comes from a female donor with ankylosing spondylitis or in good health (not recorded which). Both conserved end residues are part of each CDR3. D genes are given only for firm matches. A row's size may be missing; if present it is once, few, many or a size class.

j_call: TRBJ2-5; clone_size: .; v_call: TRBV12-3/TRBV12-4; d_call: .; cdr3_nt: TGTGCCAGCAGTTCTGTCCTCCAAGAGACCCAGTACTTC; cdr3_aa: CASSSVLQETQYF
j_call: TRBJ2-2; clone_size: .; v_call: TRBV10-3; d_call: .; cdr3_nt: TGTGCCATCAGTGGTCCTATGAGCGGGGAGCTGTTTTTT; cdr3_aa: CAISGPMSGELFF
j_call: TRBJ1-3; clone_size: many; v_call: TRBV12-3/TRBV12-4; d_call: .; cdr3_nt: TGTGCCAGCAGTTCCTTGGACAGCTCTGGAAACACCATATATTTT; cdr3_aa: CASSSLDSSGNTIYF
j_call: TRBJ2-7; clone_size: many; v_call: TRBV5-1; d_call: TRBD1; cdr3_nt: TGCGCCAGCAGTTTCGGACAGGGGGTAACCTACGAGCAGTACTTC; cdr3_aa: CASSFGQGVTYEQYF
j_call: TRBJ2-3; clone_size: few; v_call: TRBV2; d_call: TRBD2; cdr3_nt: TGTGCCAGCCGGACTAGCGGGAGCTCCCTCACAGATACGCAGTATTTT; cdr3_aa: CASRTSGSSLTDTQYF
j_call: TRBJ2-7; clone_size: .; v_call: TRBV12-3/TRBV12-4; d_call: .; cdr3_nt: TGTGCCAGCAGTTTAAGCAGGGTCGAGCAGTACTTC; cdr3_aa: CASSLSRVEQYF
j_call: TRBJ2-5; clone_size: many; v_call: TRBV30; d_call: TRBD1; cdr3_nt: TGTGCCCTACAGGGGAAAGAAGAGACCCAGTACTTC; cdr3_aa: CALQGKEETQYF
j_call: TRBJ2-1; clone_size: .; v_call: TRBV15; d_call: TRBD1; cdr3_nt: TGTGCCACCAGCAGAGAGAAAGGGGCAACGACAGGGGGTGAGCAGTTCTTC; cdr3_aa: CATSREKGATTGGEQFF
j_call: TRBJ1-3; clone_size: few; v_call: TRBV6-5; d_call: .; cdr3_nt: TGTGCCAGCAGTTACGTGGAATCTGGAAACACCATATATTTT; cdr3_aa: CASSYVESGNTIYF
j_call: TRBJ2-7; clone_size: .; v_call: TRBV7-2; d_call: .; cdr3_nt: TGTGCCAGCAGGCCGGCATATGGGGCGGACTACGAGCAGTACTTC; cdr3_aa: CASRPAYGADYEQYF
j_call: TRBJ2-1; clone_size: few; v_call: TRBV19; d_call: TRBD2; cdr3_nt: TGTGCCAGTAACCCTAGCGGGCCACCCTCCTACAATGAGCAGTTCTTC; cdr3_aa: CASNPSGPPSYNEQFF
j_call: TRBJ2-1; clone_size: few; v_call: TRBV9; d_call: .; cdr3_nt: TGTGCCAGCAGCCCCCCTCGTGCAGTTGAGCAGTTCTTC; cdr3_aa: CASSPPRAVEQFF
j_call: TRBJ2-3; clone_size: .; v_call: TRBV30; d_call: TRBD2; cdr3_nt: TGTGCCTGGAGTGCACTAGCGGGAGGACCAGATACGCAGTATTTT; cdr3_aa: CAWSALAGGPDTQYF